What follows is one T cell receptor beta chain and its context. Its antigen is still unknown. V gave up 0 bases and J gave up 10 bases, with 16 bases separating them. Germline values: CDR1 GTSNPN, CDR2 SVGIG (reference sequence). This CDR3 region has 14 residues. Only in-frame clones appear in the TCRdb table, and some are missing; sequencing was by immunoSEQ multiplex PCR. The sample consists of about 79,000 clones, around 93% of them appearing once. This sample was taken from a study of OX40 agonist ivuxolimab in advanced cancers. On the study more broadly: Ivuxolimab, which is an agonistic anti-OX40 (CD134) antibody, was administered to the patients. Prior anti-PD-1, anti-PD-L1 or anti-CTLA-4 therapy was allowed; less than 45% had some.

General observations from the study: Among the lowest peripheral clonal expansion occurred in 0.1-3.0 mg/kg partial responders.

The gene calls are TRBV30 and TRBJ2-1, with D perhaps TRBD2 (5 bases). The specimen comprised CD4+ or CD8+ T cells sorted from blood, sampled in a trial of the OX40 agonist ivuxolimab. This receptor was taken from an adult with an advanced solid tumor such as melanoma, head and neck, liver or kidney cancer. In nucleotides, the CDR3 is TGTGCCTGGAGTGTGAGATCCGGGGTTCGGGAGCAGTTCTTC. Protein: CAWSVRSGVREQFF.